The entry below describes one TCR beta chain. What it binds is not known. The data belong to a study of T cell responses to AZD1222 COVID-19 vaccine. About the research overall: Analysis merged second doses at about 4 or about 12 weeks.

CDR3 length: 14 amino acids. Per the germline V gene, CDR1 is SEHNR and CDR2 is FQNEAQ (reference sequence). V was trimmed by 4 bases and J by 14 bases, leaving 18 bases between them. Assay used: immunoSEQ multiplex PCR; TCRdb lists only in-frame clones, some missing. The sample contains 150,000 to 200,000 clones, roughly 92% of which appear only once. General study results and limits: Repertoires were collected only later (after the peak T cell response had occurred). Spike-specific TCR breadth and depth were elevated following two AZD1222 doses.

The sample in question was peripheral blood, obtained on day 0 of AZD1222 vaccination. This clonotype was sampled from an adult in good health. The chain uses TRBV7-9 and TRBJ1-6, with D maybe TRBD1 (6 bases). CDR3 amino acids: CASSSTGGVYTLHF. The CDR3 DNA follows: TGTGCCAGCAGCTCGACAGGTGGGGTGTATACCCTCCACTTT.